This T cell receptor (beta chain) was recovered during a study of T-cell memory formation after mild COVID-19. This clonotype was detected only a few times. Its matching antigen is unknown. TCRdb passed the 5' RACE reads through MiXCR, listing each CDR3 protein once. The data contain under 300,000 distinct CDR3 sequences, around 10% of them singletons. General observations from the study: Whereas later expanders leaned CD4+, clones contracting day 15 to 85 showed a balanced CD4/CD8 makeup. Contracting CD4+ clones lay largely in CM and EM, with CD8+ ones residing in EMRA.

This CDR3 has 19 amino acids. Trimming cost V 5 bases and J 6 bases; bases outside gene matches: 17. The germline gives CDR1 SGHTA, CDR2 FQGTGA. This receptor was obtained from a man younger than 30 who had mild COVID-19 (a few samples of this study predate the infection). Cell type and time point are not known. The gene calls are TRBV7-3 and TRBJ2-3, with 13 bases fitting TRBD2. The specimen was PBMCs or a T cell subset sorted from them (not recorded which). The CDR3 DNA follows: TGTGCCAGCAGCCGCAGGGGACTAGCGGGGACGAGGAATCCGGATACGCAGTATTTT. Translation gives CASSRRGLAGTRNPDTQYF.